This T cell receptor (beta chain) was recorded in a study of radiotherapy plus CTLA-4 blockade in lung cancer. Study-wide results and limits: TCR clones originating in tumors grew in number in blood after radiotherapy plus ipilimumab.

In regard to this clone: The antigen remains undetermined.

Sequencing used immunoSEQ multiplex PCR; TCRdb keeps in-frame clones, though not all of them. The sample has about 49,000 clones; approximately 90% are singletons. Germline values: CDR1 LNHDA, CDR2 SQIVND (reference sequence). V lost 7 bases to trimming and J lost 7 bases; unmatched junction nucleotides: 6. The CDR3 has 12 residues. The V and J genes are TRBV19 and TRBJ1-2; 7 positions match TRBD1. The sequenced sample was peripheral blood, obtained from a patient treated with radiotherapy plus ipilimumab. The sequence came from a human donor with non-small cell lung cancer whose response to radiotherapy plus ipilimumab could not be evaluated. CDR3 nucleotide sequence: TGTGCCAGTAAAAGGACAGGTACTGGCTACACCTTC. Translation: CASKRTGTGYTF.